A single count supports the clone carrying this T cell receptor (beta chain). Its matching antigen is unknown. The assay was immunoSEQ multiplex PCR, and TCRdb's table has in-frame clones only and misses some. Found here are some 6,300 clones, around 38% of them singletons; the top ten hold approximately 9%. This sample is drawn from a study of T cells in localized non-small cell lung cancer. Findings and caveats of the study: Heterogeneity within the tumor remains possible, as just one region underwent sequencing. Uninvolved adjacent lung had more T cell clonality than any other tissue, topping tumor. Overall survival was longer when the density of T cells in the blood was higher.

Germline assignment: CDR1 KGHSH and CDR2 LQKENI. The CDR3 is 15 residues long. Trimming left V 3 bases short and J 0 bases short, with 9 bases between. The sequenced sample was lung tumor tissue, obtained before any cancer treatment. The TCR originated in a woman aged 35-75 years with stage II squamous cell lung carcinoma. V usage is TRBV18 and J usage is TRBJ1-5; D is uncertain. The CDR3 DNA reads as TGTGCCAGCTCACCTGGGATAGATAGCAATCAGCCCCAGCATTTT. It yields the protein CASSPGIDSNQPQHF.